These 15 T cell receptor beta chains originate from one sample sequenced in a study of T cell clonotyping in hematopoietic cell transplantation. Using immunoSEQ multiplex PCR, the repertoire was profiled, and TCRdb retains in-frame clones only, with some absent. This table holds approximately 75,000 clones, roughly 93% found once. What was sequenced was peripheral blood mononuclear cells. Receptors were obtained from a man aged 45 to 65 in good health. Some clones in this sample may be carry-over from other donors' samples.

The chain joins TRBV27 to TRBJ1-2; the D is unclear. Trimming took 2 bases from V and 7 from J, leaving 11 bases between them. The CDR3 consists of 13 residues. Germline CDR1 reads MNHEY; CDR2 reads SMNVEV (reference sequence). The CDR3 sequence is CASSLGEGSGYTF. CDR3 nucleotides: TGTGCCAGCAGTTTAGGGGAGGGTAGTGGCTACACCTTC.

On this clone itself: The junction departs from the called germline gene at one end, perhaps through a read error. The rearrangement links TRBV7-7 to TRBJ2-1; D not resolved. This CDR3 spans 14 amino acids. CDR1 and CDR2 from the germline V gene are SSHAT and FNYEAQ (reference sequence). The DNA of the CDR3 is TGTGCTAGCAGCTTAGGCCAAAACCACAATGAGCAGTTCTTC. Amino acids: CASSLGQNHNEQFF.

The rearrangement links TRBV20-1 to TRBJ1-2; 8 bases line up with TRBD1. Trimming took 5 bases from V and 6 from J; bases not matched to a gene: 2. The CDR3 runs to 11 residues. Germline assignment: CDR1 DFQATT and CDR2 SNEGSKA (reference sequence). The CDR3 reads CSAEDRDGYTF. The CDR3 DNA reads as TGCAGTGCTGAGGACAGGGATGGCTACACCTTC.

A single count supports this clone. This chain uses TRBV7-8 with TRBJ2-7; TRBD2 matches 9 bases. V trimming: 5 bases; J trimming: 6 bases; junction bases outside the gene matches: 14. CDR1 and CDR2 (germline): SGHVS, FQNEAQ. CDR3 size: 16 residues. CDR3 DNA sequence: TGTGCCAGCAGCCCCCCGAGGGCTAGCGGGACGACCGAGCAGTACTTC. Amino acid sequence: CASSPPRASGTTEQYF.

The chain has TRBV7-8 and TRBJ1-5; D is undetermined. V lost 3 bases and J 7 bases, leaving 13 bases between the germline ends. From germline, CDR1 is SGHVS and CDR2 FQNEAQ. CDR3 length: 14 residues. The CDR3 is CASSFREFSQPQHF. CDR3 nucleotides: TGTGCCAGCAGCTTCCGGGAATTCTCGCAGCCCCAGCATTTT.

This clone came up once. The chain employs TRBV10-3 and TRBJ2-7, with TRBD1 matching 7 bases. The CDR3 has 15 residues. Looked up from germline, CDR1 is ENHRY and CDR2 is SYGVKD. V was clipped by 2 bases and J by 7 bases; unmatched bases: 11. The CDR3 region has the DNA TGTGCCATCAGTGAGGGGGAACAGGGGATTAGAGAGCAGTACTTC. This gives the protein CAISEGEQGIREQYF.

V and J are TRBV27 and TRBJ2-3, with D possibly matching TRBD1 (5 bases). The CDR3 has 15 amino acids. The ends were cut back, 6 bases at V and 6 bases at J, with 19 bases in the middle. Per germline, CDR1 MNHEY and CDR2 SMNVEV (reference sequence). The CDR3 DNA reads TGTGCCAGCAGGGCTGCGGACACGGCGAGGGATACGCAGTATTTT. It translates to CASRAADTARDTQYF.

The chain recombines TRBV5-1 with TRBJ1-1; maybe TRBD1 (6 bases). CDR3 length: 15 residues. Germline loops: CDR1 SGHRS, CDR2 YFSETQ. V lost 1 base and J lost 8, with 18 bases in between. The CDR3 loop reads CASSLYLAGDTEAFF. The CDR3, as DNA: TGCGCCAGCAGCTTGTATTTGGCAGGGGATACCGAAGCTTTCTTT.

CDR3 amino acids: CASKITGTSDNEQFF. DNA for the CDR3: TGTGCCAGTAAAATTACCGGGACTTCTGACAATGAGCAGTTCTTC. V gene TRBV19 combines with J gene TRBJ2-1, with D maybe TRBD2 (6 bases). Per the germline V gene, CDR1 is LNHDA and CDR2 is SQIVND (reference sequence). The CDR3 totals 15 residues. V gave up 7 bases and J gave up 5 bases, with 18 bases separating them.

V is TRBV2 and J is TRBJ2-5; D is undetermined. Germline V gene lookup returns CDR1 SNHLY and CDR2 FYNNEI. V lost 6 bases and J 4 bases, leaving 6 bases between the germline ends. CDR3 length equals 11 residues. The CDR3 coding sequence is TGTGCCAGCAGAGTACGAGAGACCCAGTACTTC. This encodes CASRVRETQYF.

V is TRBV28 and J is TRBJ1-5; D remains ambiguous. Deletions cut 5 bases from V and 3 bases from J, with 8 bases between. Looked up from germline, CDR1 is MDHEN and CDR2 is SYDVKM. CDR3 length: 13 amino acids. CDR3 DNA: TGTGCCAGCAGTAAGACGGTCAATCAGCCCCAGCATTTT. Translation gives CASSKTVNQPQHF.

The chain recombines TRBV7-9 with TRBJ1-2, with a possible D match to TRBD1 (6 bases). The CDR3 is 14 residues long. Trimming removed 4 bases from V and 6 bases from J, with 15 bases in between. CDR1 is SEHNR, CDR2 FQNEAQ, per germline (reference sequence). The CDR3 is CASSSGTYAHGYTF. CDR3 DNA: TGTGCCAGCAGCTCAGGGACATACGCCCATGGCTACACCTTC.

V is TRBV28 and J is TRBJ2-1; D is uncertain. CDR3 length: 14 amino acids. Germline V gene data show CDR1 as MDHEN and CDR2 as SYDVKM. Trimming stripped 3 bases from V and 3 bases from J, with 9 bases between. The CDR3 sequence is CASSFPSSYNEQFF. The CDR3 DNA follows: TGTGCCAGCAGTTTCCCTTCGAGCTACAATGAGCAGTTCTTC.

The rearrangement links TRBV6-5 to TRBJ1-1, with D uncertain. Germline CDR1 is MNHEY and CDR2 is SVGAGI. V lost 5 bases, J lost 0 bases, and 10 bases lay in between. This CDR3 is built from 14 residues. The CDR3 here is CASSHGPMNTEAFF. CDR3 DNA: TGTGCCAGCAGTCACGGACCCATGAACACTGAAGCTTTCTTT.

V gene TRBV29-1 combines with J gene TRBJ2-5; 9 nucleotides line up with TRBD1. CDR1 SQVTM and CDR2 ANQGSEA come from the germline V gene. The CDR3 covers 11 residues. Trimming cost V 7 bases and J 6 bases; bases outside gene matches: 3. This chain's CDR3 is CSGQGGQTQYF. CDR3 DNA sequence: TGCAGCGGACAGGGGGGGCAGACCCAGTACTTC.